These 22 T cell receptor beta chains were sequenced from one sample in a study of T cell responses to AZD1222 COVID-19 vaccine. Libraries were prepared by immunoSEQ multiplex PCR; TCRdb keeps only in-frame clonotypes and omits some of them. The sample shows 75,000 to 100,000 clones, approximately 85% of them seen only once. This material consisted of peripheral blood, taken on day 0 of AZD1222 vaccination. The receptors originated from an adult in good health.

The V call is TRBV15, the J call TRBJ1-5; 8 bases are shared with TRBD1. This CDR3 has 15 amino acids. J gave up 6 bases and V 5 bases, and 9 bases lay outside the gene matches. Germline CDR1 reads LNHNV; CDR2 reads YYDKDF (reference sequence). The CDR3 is CATSVRQGFGQPQHF. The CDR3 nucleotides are TGTGCCACCAGCGTACGACAGGGGTTCGGTCAGCCCCAGCATTTT.

In DNA form, the CDR3 reads TGTGCCAGCAGTTCCCGGGACCTCTACGAGCAGTACTTC. Protein sequence: CASSSRDLYEQYF. The V gene is TRBV12-3 or TRBV12-4, the J gene TRBJ2-7, with D perhaps TRBD1 or TRBD2 (5 bases each). This CDR3 spans 13 amino acids. V lost 4 bases and J lost 3, with 10 bases in between.

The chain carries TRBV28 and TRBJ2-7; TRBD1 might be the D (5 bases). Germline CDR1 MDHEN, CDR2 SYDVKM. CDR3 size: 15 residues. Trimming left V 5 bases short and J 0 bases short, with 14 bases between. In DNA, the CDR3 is TGTGCCAGCAGTCCCAGGGTCCTTAGCTCCTACGAGCAGTACTTC. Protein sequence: CASSPRVLSSYEQYF.

CDR3 nucleotides: TGTGCCATCAGTGACCGGGGACTTTCCAAAAACATTCAGTACTTC. Residues: CAISDRGLSKNIQYF. The chain carries TRBV10-3 and TRBJ2-4, with a possible D match to TRBD2 (6 bases). The CDR3 is 15 residues long. The germline V and J ends were trimmed by 3 bases and 2 bases, with 11 bases remaining between them. Germline CDR1 ENHRY, CDR2 SYGVKD.

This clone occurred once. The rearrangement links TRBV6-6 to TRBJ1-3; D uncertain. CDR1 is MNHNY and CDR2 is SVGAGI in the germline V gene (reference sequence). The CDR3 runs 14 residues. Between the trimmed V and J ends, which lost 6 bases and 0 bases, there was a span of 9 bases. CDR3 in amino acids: CASSLGISGNTIYF. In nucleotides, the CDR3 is TGTGCCAGCAGCCTAGGGATCTCTGGAAACACCATATATTTT.

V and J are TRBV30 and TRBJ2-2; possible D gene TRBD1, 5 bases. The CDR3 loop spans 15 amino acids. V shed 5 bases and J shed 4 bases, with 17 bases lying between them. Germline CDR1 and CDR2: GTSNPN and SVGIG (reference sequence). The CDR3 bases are TGTGCCTGGGGGCCGAAGGGGCCTCTCACCGGGGAGCTGTTTTTT. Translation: CAWGPKGPLTGELFF.

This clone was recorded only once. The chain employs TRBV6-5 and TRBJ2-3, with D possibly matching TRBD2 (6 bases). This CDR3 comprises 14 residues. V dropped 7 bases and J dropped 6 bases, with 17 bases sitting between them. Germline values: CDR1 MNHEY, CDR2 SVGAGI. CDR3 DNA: TGTGCCAGCACCCCGGGACTCCCTTGGGATACGCAGTATTTT. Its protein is CASTPGLPWDTQYF.

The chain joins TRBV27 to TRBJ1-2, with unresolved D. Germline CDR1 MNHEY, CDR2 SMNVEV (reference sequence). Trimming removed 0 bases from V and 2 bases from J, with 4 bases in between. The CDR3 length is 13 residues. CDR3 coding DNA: TGTGCCAGCAGTTTATCAGGGAACTATGGCTACACCTTC. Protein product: CASSLSGNYGYTF.

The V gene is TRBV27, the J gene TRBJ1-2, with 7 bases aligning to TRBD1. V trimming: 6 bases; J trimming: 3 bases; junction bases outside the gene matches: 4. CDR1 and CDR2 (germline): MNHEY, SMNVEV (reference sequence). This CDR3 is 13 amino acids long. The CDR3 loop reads CASSPQGYYGYTF. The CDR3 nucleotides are TGTGCCAGCAGCCCACAGGGGTACTATGGCTACACCTTC.

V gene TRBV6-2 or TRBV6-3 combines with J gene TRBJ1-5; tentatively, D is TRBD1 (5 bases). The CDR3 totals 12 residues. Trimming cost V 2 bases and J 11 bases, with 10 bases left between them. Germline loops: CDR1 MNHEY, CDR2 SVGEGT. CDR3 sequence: CASSYMGVAQHF. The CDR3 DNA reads TGTGCCAGCAGTTACATGGGGGTAGCCCAGCATTTT.

The CDR3 region is CAISYSLGTGDEQYF. As DNA, the CDR3 is TGTGCCATCAGTTACTCACTCGGGACAGGGGACGAGCAGTACTTC. The chain employs TRBV10-3 and TRBJ2-7; 10 bases line up with TRBD1. V lost 5 bases, J lost 5 bases, and 9 bases stayed unmatched. Germline loops: CDR1 ENHRY, CDR2 SYGVKD. CDR3 length: 15 residues.

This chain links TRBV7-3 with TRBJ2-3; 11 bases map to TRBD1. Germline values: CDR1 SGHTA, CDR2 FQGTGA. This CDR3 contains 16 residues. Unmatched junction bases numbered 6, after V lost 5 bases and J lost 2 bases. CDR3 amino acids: CASSHQDRGLTDTQYF. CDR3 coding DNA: TGTGCCAGCAGCCACCAGGACAGGGGGCTCACAGATACGCAGTATTTT. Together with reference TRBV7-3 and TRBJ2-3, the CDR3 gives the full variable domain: GAGVSQTPSNKVTEKGKYVELRCDPISGHTALYWYRQSLGQGPEFLIYFQGTGAADDSGLPNDRFFAVRPEGSVSTLKIQRTERGDSAVYLCASSHQDRGLTDTQYFGPGTRLTVL.

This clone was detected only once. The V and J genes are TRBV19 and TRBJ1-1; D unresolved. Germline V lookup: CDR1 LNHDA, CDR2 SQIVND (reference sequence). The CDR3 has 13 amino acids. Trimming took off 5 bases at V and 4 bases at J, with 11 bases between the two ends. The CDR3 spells CASSLGLVTEAFF. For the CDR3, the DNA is TGTGCCAGTAGTCTCGGGTTGGTCACTGAAGCTTTCTTT.

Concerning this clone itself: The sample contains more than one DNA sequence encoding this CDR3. As DNA, the CDR3 is TGTGCCAGCAGCGTATCCAGCTATGGCTACACCTTC. This gives the protein CASSVSSYGYTF. This chain uses TRBV9 with TRBJ1-2; no firm D call. V lost 1 base, J lost 4 bases, and 5 bases lay in between. The CDR3 is 12 amino acids. In germline, CDR1 is SGDLS, CDR2 YYNGEE. Full variable domain (outside the CDR3, taken from reference TRBV9 and TRBJ1-2): DSGVTQTPKHLITATGQRVTLRCSPRSGDLSVYWYQQSLDQGLQFLIQYYNGEERAKGNILERFSAQQFPDLHSELNLSSLELGDSALYFCASSVSSYGYTFGSGTRLTVV.

CDR3 amino acids: CASSLPGGLGNRYGYTF. CDR3 DNA: TGTGCCAGCAGTTTACCGGGGGGGCTGGGCAACCGGTATGGCTACACCTTC. The chain links TRBV6-9 to TRBJ1-2; weak D call: TRBD1 (6 bases). This CDR3 comprises 17 residues. Per the germline V gene, CDR1 is MNHGY and CDR2 is SVAAGI. V lost 4 bases and J 5 bases, leaving 23 bases between the germline ends.

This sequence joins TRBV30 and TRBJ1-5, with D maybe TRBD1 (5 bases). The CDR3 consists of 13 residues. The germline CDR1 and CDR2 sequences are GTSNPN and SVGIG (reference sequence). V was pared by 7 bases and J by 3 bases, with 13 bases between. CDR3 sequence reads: CALEQGYNQPQHF. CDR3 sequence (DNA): TGTGCCTTGGAGCAGGGATACAATCAGCCCCAGCATTTT. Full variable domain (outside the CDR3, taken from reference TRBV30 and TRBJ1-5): SQTIHQWPATLVQPVGSPLSLECTVEGTSNPNLYWYRQAAGRGLQLLFYSVGIGQISSEVPQNLSASRPQDRQFILSSKKLLLSDSGFYLCALEQGYNQPQHFGDGTRLSIL.

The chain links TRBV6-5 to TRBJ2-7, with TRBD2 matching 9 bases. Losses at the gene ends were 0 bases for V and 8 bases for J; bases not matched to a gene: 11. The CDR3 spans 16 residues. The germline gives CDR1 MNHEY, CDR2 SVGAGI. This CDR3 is CASSYSMFAGGPKQYF. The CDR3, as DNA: TGTGCCAGCAGTTACTCTATGTTTGCGGGGGGGCCCAAGCAGTACTTC.

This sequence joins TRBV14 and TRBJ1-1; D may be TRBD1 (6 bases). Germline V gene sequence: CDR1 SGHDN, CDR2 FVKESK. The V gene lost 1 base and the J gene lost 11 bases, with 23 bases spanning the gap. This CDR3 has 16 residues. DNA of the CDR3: TGTGCCAGCAGCCAAGGCCAGGGGAATTTCTTGGGGTATGCTTTCTTT. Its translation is CASSQGQGNFLGYAFF.

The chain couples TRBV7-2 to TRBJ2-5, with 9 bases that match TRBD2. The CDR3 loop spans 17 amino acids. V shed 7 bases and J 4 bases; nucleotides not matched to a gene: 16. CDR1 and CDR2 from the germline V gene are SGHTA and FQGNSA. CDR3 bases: TGTGCCAGCACCTCCCGGGCCGGCGGGGGGGCCGCAGAGACCCAGTACTTC. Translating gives CASTSRAGGGAAETQYF.

This CDR3 reads CASSYGVLNTEAFF. Here the CDR3 DNA reads TGTGCCAGCAGTTACGGGGTTCTGAACACTGAAGCTTTCTTT. The V call is TRBV6-5, the J call TRBJ1-1; D is uncertain. Trimming took 2 bases from V and 0 from J, leaving 7 bases between them. Germline loops: CDR1 MNHEY, CDR2 SVGAGI. The CDR3 length is 14 residues.

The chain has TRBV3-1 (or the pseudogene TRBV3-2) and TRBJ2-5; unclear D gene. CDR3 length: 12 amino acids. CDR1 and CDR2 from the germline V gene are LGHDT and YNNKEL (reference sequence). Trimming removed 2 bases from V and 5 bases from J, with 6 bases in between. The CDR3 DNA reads TGTGCCAGCAGCCAATCGGTGGAGACCCAGTACTTC. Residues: CASSQSVETQYF.

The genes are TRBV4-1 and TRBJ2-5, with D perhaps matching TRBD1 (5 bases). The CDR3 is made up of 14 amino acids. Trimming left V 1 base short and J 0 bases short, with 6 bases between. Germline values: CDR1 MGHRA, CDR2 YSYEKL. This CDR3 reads CASSQVRDQETQYF. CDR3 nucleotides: TGCGCCAGCAGCCAAGTCAGGGACCAAGAGACCCAGTACTTC.